Listed below are T cell receptor beta chains from one sample, sequenced in a study of cytomegalovirus exposure and HLA in healthy donors. TCRdb's copy holds only in-frame clones and misses some; the assay was immunoSEQ multiplex PCR. The sample yields some 140,000 clones, 70% to 90% seen once. The sequenced sample was PBMCs. The receptors derive from a man in his forties in good health and CMV-seronegative. Each CDR3 is given with its conserved first and last residue.

TRBV6-5,CASSYGQGSLTDTQYF
TRBV4-3,CAGSQDAVSSYNSPLHF
TRBV5-1,CASSSGNPSNADTQYF
TRBV28,CASSLAGGNTDTQYF
TRBV5-1,CASSLEVGGLGRGGYTF
TRBV19,CASRYRELSQPQHF
TRBV7-8,CASSQSTGANVLTF
TRBV30,CAWSLDTYTGELFF
TRBV7-8,CASVQGRSRNQPQHF
TRBV5-5,CASSPTGVSEQYF
TRBV28,CASLEGGRSSYNEQFF
TRBV25-1,CASSELVGPGVKLFF
TRBV19,CASSTSGLSYNEQFF
TRBV5-1,CASRDTSYEQYF
TRBV27,CASSTLLAGDTDTQYF
TRBV19,CASSIETYNEQFF
TRBV9,CASAPAGGPYNEQFF
TRBV9,CASSEPRDEGLAGVTQETQYF
TRBV6-6,CASRRNRDPGQPQHF
TRBV27,CASSSTGANQETQYF
TRBV2,CASSVYRPDTEAFF
TRBV29-1,CSVLGPAGANTGELFF
TRBV11-2,CASSLWRGANVLTF
TRBV15,CATSRGRSGSSNEQFF
TRBV6-1,CASSEGTGTRLHEKLFF
TRBV7-6,CASSPLSAGGSGELFF
TRBV4-1,CASSDLAGGPTDTQYF
TRBV5-6,CASSVGLAIAKNIQYF
TRBV5-1,CASSKSIRGTSGSDEQFF
TRBV7-2,CASSSQSNQPQHF
TRBV27,CASSLSGRGRETQYF
TRBV10-3,CAISESYRAQPQHF
TRBV5-5,CASSLMGQGADGYTF
TRBV6-4,CATGGGQGAGGEQFF
TRBV27,CASSLSAQGGWNTGELFF
TRBV18,CASSPQVNEQFF
TRBV7-9,CASSPNSPGQMNTIYF
TRBV4-1,CASSPQGSNQPQHF
TRBV11-2,CASSPLWTGEGYTF
TRBV2,CASSDFPLRTEAFF
TRBV28,CASKRDRDNTNYGYTF
TRBV6-4,CASSDKASSSEQYF
TRBV30,CAWSVGQGALKLFF
TRBV4-1,CASSQADRGGNEQFF
TRBV19,CASSVPRGASYNEQFF
TRBV7-2,CASRRRGGGETQYF
TRBV7-9,CASSLKAGQGNTEAFF
TRBV7-3,CASSLNGEGLEGTDTQYF
TRBV5-4,CASSSAGTRRDTQYF
TRBV7-9,CSSSFSGLGELFF
TRBV6-5,CASSWTGGETQYF